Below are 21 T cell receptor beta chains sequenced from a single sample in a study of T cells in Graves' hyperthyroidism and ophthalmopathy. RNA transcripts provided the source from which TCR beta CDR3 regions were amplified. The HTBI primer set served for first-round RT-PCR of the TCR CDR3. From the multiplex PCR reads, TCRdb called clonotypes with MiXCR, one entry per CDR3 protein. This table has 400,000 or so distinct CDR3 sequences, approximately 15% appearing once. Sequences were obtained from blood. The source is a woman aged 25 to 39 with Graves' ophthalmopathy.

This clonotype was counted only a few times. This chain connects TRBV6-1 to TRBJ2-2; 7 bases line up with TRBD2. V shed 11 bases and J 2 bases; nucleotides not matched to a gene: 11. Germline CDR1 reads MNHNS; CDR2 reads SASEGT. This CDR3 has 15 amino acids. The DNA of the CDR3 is TGTGCCGCCTACGGGGGAGGGGTTAACACCGGGGAGCTGTTTTTT. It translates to CAAYGGGVNTGELFF.

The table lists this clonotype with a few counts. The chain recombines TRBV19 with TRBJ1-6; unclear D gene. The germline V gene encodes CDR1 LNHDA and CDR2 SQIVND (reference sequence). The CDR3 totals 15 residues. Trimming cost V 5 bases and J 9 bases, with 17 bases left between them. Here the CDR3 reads CASSQQDGPRSPLHF. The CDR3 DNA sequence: TGTGCCAGTAGTCAACAAGATGGACCCCGTTCACCCCTCCACTTT.

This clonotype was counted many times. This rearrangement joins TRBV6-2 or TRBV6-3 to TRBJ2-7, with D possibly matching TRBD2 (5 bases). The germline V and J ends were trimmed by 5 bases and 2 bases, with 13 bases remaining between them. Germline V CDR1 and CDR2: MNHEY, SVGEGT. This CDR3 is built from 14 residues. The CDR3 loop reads CASSTSGEPYEQYF. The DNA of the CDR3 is TGTGCCAGCAGTACCTCCGGGGAACCCTACGAGCAGTACTTC.

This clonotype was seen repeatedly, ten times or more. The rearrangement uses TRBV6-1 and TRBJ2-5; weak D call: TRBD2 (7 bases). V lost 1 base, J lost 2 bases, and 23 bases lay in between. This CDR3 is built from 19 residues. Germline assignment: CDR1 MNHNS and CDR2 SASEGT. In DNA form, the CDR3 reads TGTGCCAGCAGTGAAGAAGAGGTTATAGGGGGGGGTCGACAAGAGACCCAGTACTTC. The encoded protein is CASSEEEVIGGGRQETQYF.

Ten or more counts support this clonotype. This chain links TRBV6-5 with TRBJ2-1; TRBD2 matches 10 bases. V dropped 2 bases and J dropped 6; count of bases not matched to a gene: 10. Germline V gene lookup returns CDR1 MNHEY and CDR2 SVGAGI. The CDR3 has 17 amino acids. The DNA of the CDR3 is TGTGCCAGCAGTTACGCTCGGGGAGCGGGGGGGCGCAATGAGCAGTTCTTC. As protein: CASSYARGAGGRNEQFF.

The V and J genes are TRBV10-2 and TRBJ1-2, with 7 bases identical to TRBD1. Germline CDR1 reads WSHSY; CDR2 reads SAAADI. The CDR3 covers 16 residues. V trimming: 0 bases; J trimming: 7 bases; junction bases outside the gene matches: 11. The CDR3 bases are TGCGCCAGCAGTGAGTCGACAGGGAGGTTTCGTAGTGGCTACACCTTC. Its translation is CASSESTGRFRSGYTF.

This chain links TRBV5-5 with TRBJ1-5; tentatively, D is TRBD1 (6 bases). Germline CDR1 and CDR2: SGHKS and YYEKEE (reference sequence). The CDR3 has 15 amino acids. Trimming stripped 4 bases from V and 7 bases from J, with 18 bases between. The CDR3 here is CASSPTGQKFQPQHF. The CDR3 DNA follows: TGTGCCAGCAGCCCTACAGGGCAAAAGTTCCAGCCCCAGCATTTT.

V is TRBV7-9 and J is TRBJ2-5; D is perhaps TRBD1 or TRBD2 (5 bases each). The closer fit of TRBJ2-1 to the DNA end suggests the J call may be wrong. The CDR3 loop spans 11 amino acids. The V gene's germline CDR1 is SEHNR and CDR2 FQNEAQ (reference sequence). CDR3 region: CASRRDRDQFF. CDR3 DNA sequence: TGTGCCAGCAGGCGTGACCGGGACCAGTTCTTC.

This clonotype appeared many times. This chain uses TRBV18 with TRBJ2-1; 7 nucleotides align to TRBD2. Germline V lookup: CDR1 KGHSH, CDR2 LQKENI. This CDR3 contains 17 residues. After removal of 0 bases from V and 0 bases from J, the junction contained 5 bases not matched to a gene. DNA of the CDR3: TGTGCCAGCTCACCACCAACTAGCGAGAGCTCCTACAATGAGCAGTTCTTC. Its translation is CASSPPTSESSYNEQFF.

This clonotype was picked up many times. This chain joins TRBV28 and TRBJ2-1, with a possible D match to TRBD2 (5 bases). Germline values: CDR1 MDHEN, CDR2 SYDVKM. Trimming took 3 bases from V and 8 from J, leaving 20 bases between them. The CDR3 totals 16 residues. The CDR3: CASSFLGLSFHDEQFF. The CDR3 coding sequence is TGTGCCAGCAGTTTTTTAGGACTTAGTTTCCACGATGAGCAGTTCTTC. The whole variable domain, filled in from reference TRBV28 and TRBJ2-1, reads DVKVTQSSRYLVKRTGEKVFLECVQDMDHENMFWYRQDPGLGLRLIYFSYDVKMKEKGDIPEGYSVSREKKERFSLILESASTNQTSMYLCASSFLGLSFHDEQFFGPGTRLTVL.

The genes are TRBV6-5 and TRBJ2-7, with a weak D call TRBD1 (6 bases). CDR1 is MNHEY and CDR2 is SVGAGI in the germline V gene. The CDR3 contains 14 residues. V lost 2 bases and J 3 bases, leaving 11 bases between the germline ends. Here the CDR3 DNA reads TGTGCCAGCAGTTACACCAGGGGACACTACGAGCAGTACTTC. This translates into CASSYTRGHYEQYF.

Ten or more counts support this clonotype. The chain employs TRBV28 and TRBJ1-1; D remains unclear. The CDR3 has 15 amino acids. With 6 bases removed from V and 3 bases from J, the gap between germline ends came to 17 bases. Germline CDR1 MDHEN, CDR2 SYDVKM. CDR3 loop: CASSPILAEDTEAFF. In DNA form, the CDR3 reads TGTGCCAGCAGCCCCATCCTGGCCGAGGACACTGAAGCTTTCTTT.

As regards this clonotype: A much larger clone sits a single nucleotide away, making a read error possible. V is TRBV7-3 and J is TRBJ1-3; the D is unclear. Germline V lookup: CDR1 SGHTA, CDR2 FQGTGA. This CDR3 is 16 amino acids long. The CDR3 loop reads CASSLTPGKAGDTIYF. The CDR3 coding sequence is TGCGCCAGCAGCTTAACCCCGGGAAAAGCTGGAGACACCATATATTTT.

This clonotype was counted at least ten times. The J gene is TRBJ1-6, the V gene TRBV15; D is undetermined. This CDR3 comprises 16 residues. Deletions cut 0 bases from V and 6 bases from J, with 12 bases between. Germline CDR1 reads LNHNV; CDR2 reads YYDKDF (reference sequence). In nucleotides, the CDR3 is TGTGCCACCAGCAGAGATCGGATAGCCCTTAATTCACCCCTCCACTTT. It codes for CATSRDRIALNSPLHF.

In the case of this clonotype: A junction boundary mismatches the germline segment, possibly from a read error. The CDR3 reads CVSSLYDGPYEQYF. CDR3 nucleotides: TGTGTCAGCAGCTTATACGACGGACCCTACGAGCAGTACTTC. This sequence joins TRBV5-6 and TRBJ2-7; D remains ambiguous. This CDR3 comprises 14 residues. The germline gives CDR1 SGHDT, CDR2 YYEEEE.

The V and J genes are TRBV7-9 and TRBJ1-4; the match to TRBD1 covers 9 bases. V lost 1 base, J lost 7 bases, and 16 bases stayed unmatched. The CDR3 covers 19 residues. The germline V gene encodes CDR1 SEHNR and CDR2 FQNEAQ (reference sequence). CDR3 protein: CASSLERQGGPLRGEKLFF. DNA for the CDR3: TGTGCCAGCAGCTTAGAACGACAGGGGGGGCCTTTGAGGGGTGAAAAACTGTTTTTT.

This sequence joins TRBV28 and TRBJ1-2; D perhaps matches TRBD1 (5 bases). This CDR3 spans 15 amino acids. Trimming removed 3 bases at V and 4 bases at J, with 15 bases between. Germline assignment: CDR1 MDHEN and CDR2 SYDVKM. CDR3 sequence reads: CASSFHPVGVYGYTF. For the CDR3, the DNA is TGTGCCAGCAGTTTTCACCCCGTGGGGGTCTATGGCTACACCTTC.

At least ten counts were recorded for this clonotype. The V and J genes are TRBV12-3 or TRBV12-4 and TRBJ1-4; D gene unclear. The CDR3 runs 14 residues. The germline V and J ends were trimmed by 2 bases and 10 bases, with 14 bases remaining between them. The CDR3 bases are TGTGCCAGCAGTTTAAGGGTCCCTAGAGGAAAACTGTTTTTT. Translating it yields CASSLRVPRGKLFF.

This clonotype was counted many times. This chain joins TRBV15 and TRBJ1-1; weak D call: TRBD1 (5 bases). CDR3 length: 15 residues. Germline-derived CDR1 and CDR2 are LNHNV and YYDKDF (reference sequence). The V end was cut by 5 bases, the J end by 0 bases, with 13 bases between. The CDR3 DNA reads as TGTGCCACCAGCTGGGACGGAGGCATGAACACTGAAGCTTTCTTT. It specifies CATSWDGGMNTEAFF.

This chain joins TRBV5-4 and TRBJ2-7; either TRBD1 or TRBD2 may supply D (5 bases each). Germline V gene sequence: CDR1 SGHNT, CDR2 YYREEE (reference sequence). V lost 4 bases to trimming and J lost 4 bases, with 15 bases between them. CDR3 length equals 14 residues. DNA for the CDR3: TGTGCCAGCAGCGGGGGTCCCGCCGGGTACGAGCAGTACTTC. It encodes CASSGGPAGYEQYF.

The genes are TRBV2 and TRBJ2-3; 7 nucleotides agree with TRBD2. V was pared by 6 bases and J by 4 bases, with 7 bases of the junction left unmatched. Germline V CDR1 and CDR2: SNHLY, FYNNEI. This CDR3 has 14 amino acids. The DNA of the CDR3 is TGTGCCAGCAGGGAGGGAGGGCGCCCAGATACGCAGTATTTT. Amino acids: CASREGGRPDTQYF.